The clone carrying this TCR beta chain was detected ten times or more. The CDR3 totals 14 residues. The germline gives CDR1 SGHRS, CDR2 YFSETQ. Trimming took off 0 bases at V and 1 base at J, with 7 bases between the two ends. Unique molecular identifiers were built into the TCRbeta library. MiXCR, run by TCRdb on the PCR reads, gives a single entry per CDR3 protein. The sample has around 530,000 distinct CDR3 sequences, 30% to 35% seen once. This entry belongs to a study of T-cell reconstitution after alpha-beta-depleted transplantation in children. Sequenced here: PBMCs from the stem cell graft donor, sampled from the stem cell graft. The chain has TRBV5-1 and TRBJ2-5; perhaps TRBD1 as D (6 bases). The sequence derives from a human donor who donated a stem cell graft to a child with aplastic anemia. CDR3 sequence: CASSLGTAQETQYF. CDR3 DNA: TGCGCCAGCAGCTTGGGGACAGCCCAAGAGACCCAGTACTTC.